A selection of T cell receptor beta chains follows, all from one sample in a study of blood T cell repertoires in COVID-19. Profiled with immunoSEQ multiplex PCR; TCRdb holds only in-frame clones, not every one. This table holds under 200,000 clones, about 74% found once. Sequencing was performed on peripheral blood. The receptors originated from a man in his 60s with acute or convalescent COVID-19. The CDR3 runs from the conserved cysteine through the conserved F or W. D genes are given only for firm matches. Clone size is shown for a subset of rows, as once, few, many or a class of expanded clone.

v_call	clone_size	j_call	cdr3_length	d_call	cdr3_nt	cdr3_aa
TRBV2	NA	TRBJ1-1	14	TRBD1	TGTGCCAGCAGTACAGGGGGGAGAGACACTGAAGCTTTCTTT	CASSTGGRDTEAFF
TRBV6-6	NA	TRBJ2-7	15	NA	TGTGCCAGCGCCGGGAGTCCGAAAAGCTCCTACGAGCAGTACTTC	CASAGSPKSSYEQYF
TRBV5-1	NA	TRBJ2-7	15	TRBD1	TGCGCCAGCAGCTACGGGACAGGGGGGTGGTACGAGCAGTACTTC	CASSYGTGGWYEQYF
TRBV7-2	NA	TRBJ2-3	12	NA	TGTGCCAGCAGCCCGAGCACAGATACGCAGTATTTT	CASSPSTDTQYF
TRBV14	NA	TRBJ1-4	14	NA	TGTGCCAGCAGCCAAAGAGGCTTAAATGAAAAACTGTTTTTT	CASSQRGLNEKLFF
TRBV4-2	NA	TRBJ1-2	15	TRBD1	TGTGCCAGCAGCCAGATGACAGGGGCTTTGAATGGCTACACCTTC	CASSQMTGALNGYTF
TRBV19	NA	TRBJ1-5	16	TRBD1	TGTGCCAGTACAGTAGTGAACAGGGGGGGTTATCAGCCCCAGCATTTT	CASTVVNRGGYQPQHF
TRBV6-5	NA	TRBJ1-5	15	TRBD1	TGTGCCAGCAGTTACTCGACAGGGAACAATCAGCCCCAGCATTTT	CASSYSTGNNQPQHF
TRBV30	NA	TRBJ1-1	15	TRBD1	TGTGCCTGGAGTACCGCAGGGGGCGCAAACACTGAAGCTTTCTTT	CAWSTAGGANTEAFF
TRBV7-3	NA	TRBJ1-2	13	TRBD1	TGTGCCAGCAGCTCTACAGGGGGCAAAGGCTACACCTTC	CASSSTGGKGYTF
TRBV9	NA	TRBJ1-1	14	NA	TGTGCCAGCAGCGTGGGGACAACGAACACTGAAGCTTTCTTT	CASSVGTTNTEAFF
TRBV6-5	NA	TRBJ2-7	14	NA	TGTGCCAGCAGTTACTCATCGGTTACCTACGAGCAGTACTTC	CASSYSSVTYEQYF
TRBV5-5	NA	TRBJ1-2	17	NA	TGTGCCAGCAGCTTGGATGTAATGGGGACACCTCCTAGGGGCTACACCTTC	CASSLDVMGTPPRGYTF
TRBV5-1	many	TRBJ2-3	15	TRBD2	TGCGCCAGCAGCTCCCGACCCGGGAGGCCAGATACGCAGTATTTT	CASSSRPGRPDTQYF
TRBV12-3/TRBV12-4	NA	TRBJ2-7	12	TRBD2	TGTGCCAGCAGGGGACTAGCGTACGAGCAGTACTTC	CASRGLAYEQYF
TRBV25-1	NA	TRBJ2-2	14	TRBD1	TGTGCCAGCAGTGACAGGGGGTGGACCGGGGAGCTGTTTTTT	CASSDRGWTGELFF
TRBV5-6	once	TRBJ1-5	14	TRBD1	TGTGCCAGCAGCTTAACAGGGGTTCGGCAGCCCCAGCATTTT	CASSLTGVRQPQHF
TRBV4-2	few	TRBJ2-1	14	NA	TGTGCCAGCAGCCAAGATAGGGGCGGAAATGAGCAGTTCTTC	CASSQDRGGNEQFF
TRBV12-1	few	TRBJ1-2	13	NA	TGTGCCAGCAGCGCGACAGGGGAGGATGGCTACACCTTC	CASSATGEDGYTF
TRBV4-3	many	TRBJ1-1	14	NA	TGCGCCAGCAGCCGCGTCAGGGGAAGGACTGAAGCTTTCTTT	CASSRVRGRTEAFF
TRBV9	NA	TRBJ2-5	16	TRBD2	TGTGCCAGCAGCTCAGCGACTAGCGAATTCCAAGAGACCCAGTACTTC	CASSSATSEFQETQYF
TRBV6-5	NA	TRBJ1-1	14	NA	TGTGCCAGCAGTAAGACAGTTATGAACACTGAAGCTTTCTTT	CASSKTVMNTEAFF
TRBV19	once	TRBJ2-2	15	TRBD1	TGTGCCAGTAGTATCGGACAGGCCAAGACCGGGGAGCTGTTTTTT	CASSIGQAKTGELFF
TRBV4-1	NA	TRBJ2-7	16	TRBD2	TGCGCCAGCAGCCTCCAACCTAGCGGGGGGGCCTACGAGCAGTACTTC	CASSLQPSGGAYEQYF
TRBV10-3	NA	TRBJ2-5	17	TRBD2	TGTGCCATCAGTGGGCCCCCTAGCGGGGGGAACCAAGAGACCCAGTACTTC	CAISGPPSGGNQETQYF
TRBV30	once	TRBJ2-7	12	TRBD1	TGTGCCTGGGGGGCGACAGGGTCCCCTTTGATTTTC	CAWGATGSPLIF
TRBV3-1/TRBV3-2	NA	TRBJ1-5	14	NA	TGTGCCAGCAGCCAACAGTATAGCAATCAGCCCCAGCATTTT	CASSQQYSNQPQHF
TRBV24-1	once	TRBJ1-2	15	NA	TGTGCCACCAGTGATAAAGACATATCTAACTATGGCTACACCTTC	CATSDKDISNYGYTF
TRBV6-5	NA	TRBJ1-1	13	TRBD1	TGTGCCAGCAGTTTACAGGGGTACACTGAAGCTTTCTTT	CASSLQGYTEAFF
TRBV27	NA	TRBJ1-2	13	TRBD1	TGTGCCAGCAGTGTCACAGGGGGCGGTGGCTACACCTTC	CASSVTGGGGYTF
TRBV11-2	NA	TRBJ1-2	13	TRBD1	TGTGCCAGCAGCCTGGGACAGGGCGAGGGCTACACCTTC	CASSLGQGEGYTF
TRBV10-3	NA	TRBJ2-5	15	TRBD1	TGTGCCATCAGTGAGGGACAGGGGAGTGGAGAGACCCAGTACTTC	CAISEGQGSGETQYF
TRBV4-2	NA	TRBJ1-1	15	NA	TGTGCCAGCAGCCTCAGTCAAGGGGATTCGGCTGAAGCTTTCTTT	CASSLSQGDSAEAFF
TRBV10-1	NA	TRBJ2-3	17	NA	TGCGCCAGCAGTGAGTCGACAGAAGGGCCCAGCACAGATACGCAGTATTTT	CASSESTEGPSTDTQYF
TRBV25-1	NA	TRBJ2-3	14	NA	TGTGCCAGCAGGACCGGGGAAGCCACAGATACGCAGTATTTT	CASRTGEATDTQYF
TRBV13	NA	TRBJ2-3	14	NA	TGTGCCAGCAGCTTCGACAGGAAAACAGATACGCAGTATTTT	CASSFDRKTDTQYF
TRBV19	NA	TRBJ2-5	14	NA	TGTGCCAGTAGTTCACAGGGACCCCAAGAGACCCAGTACTTC	CASSSQGPQETQYF
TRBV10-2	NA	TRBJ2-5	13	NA	TGCGCCAGCAGTGGGCAGGGTCTGGAGACCCAGTACTTC	CASSGQGLETQYF
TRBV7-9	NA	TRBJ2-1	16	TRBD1	TGTGCCAGCAGCACTCAGACAGGGGTTTCTTACAATGAGCAGTTCTTC	CASSTQTGVSYNEQFF
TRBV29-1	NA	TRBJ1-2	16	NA	TGCAGCGTTGAATCGATTGCTGCGCGGTTTAGCTATGGCTACACCTTC	CSVESIAARFSYGYTF
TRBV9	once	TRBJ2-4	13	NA	TGTGCCAGCAGCCCCGGAGGTGGAAACATTCAGTACTTC	CASSPGGGNIQYF
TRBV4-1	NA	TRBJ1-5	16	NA	TGCGCCAGCAGCCTAACCGACACATATAGCAATCAGCCCCAGCATTTT	CASSLTDTYSNQPQHF